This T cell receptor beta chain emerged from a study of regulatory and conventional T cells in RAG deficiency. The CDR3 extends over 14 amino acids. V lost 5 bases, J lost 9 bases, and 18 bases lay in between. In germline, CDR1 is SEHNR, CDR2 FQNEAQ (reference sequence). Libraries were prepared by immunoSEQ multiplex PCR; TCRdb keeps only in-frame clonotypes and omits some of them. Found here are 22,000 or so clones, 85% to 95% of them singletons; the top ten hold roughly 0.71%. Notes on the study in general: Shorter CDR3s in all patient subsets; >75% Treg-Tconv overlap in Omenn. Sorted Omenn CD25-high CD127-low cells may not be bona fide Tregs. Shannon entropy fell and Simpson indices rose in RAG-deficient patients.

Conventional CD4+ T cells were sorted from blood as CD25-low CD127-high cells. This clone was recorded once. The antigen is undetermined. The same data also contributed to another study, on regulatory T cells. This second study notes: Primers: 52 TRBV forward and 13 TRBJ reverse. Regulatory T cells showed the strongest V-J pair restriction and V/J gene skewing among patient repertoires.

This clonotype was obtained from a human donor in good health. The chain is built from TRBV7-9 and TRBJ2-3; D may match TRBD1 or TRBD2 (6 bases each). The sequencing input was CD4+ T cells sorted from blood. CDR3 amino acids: CASSAPGASGTQYF. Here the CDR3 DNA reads TGTGCCAGCAGCGCCCCGGGGGCGTCAGGGACGCAGTATTTT.